A selection of T cell receptor beta chains follows, all from one sample in a study of shared clonotypes between healthy human individuals. TCRdb's table, derived via immunoSEQ multiplex PCR, lists solely in-frame clones and lacks some. Of roughly 2 million clones listed, about 94% were seen once; the top ten hold less than 0.15%. Material for sequencing was naive CD4+ T cells sorted from blood. All receptors come from a man younger than 30 in good health. Each CDR3 is given with its conserved first and last residue. Each record gives: D gene, clone size, J gene, V gene, CDR3 DNA, CDR3 protein. The D gene is left open where the match is weak. Rows give clone size only sometimes, using once, few, many, or a class for an expanded clone.

TRBD2 - TRBJ2-7 TRBV5-3 TGTGCCAGAAGCCCCGGGGGGGAGCCCGGGTACGAGCAGTACTTC CARSPGGEPGYEQYF
- - TRBJ2-1 TRBV10-2 TGCGCCAGCAGTGAGTGGGGTTCCAATGAGCAGTTCTTC CASSEWGSNEQFF
TRBD1 - TRBJ1-6 TRBV19 TGTGCCAGTAGTAGGACAGGGACCGACGCACCCCTCCACTTT CASSRTGTDAPLHF
- - TRBJ2-3 TRBV9 TGTGCCAGCAGCGTAGGGGCTGGATTCACAGATACGCAGTATTTT CASSVGAGFTDTQYF
- - TRBJ1-1 TRBV10-3 TGTGCCATCTTGGACACCATGAACACTGAAGCTTTCTTT CAILDTMNTEAFF
- - TRBJ2-7 TRBV2 TGTGCCAGCAGTGAAGGTACAGGGAATGAGCAGTACTTC CASSEGTGNEQYF
- - TRBJ2-1 TRBV7-9 TGTGCCAGCAGCTTAAGGCAGGAGCAGTTCTTC CASSLRQEQFF
- - TRBJ1-6 TRBV2 TGTGCCAGCAGTGAACGGGGAGAAAATTCACCCCTCCACTTT CASSERGENSPLHF
- - TRBJ2-3 TRBV5-4 TGTGCCAGCAGCGGGGGCCAGGCAGATACGCAGTATTTT CASSGGQADTQYF
- - TRBJ1-4 TRBV7-2 TGTGCCAGCAGCTTAGTTGAGGGAAATGAAAAACTGTTTTTT CASSLVEGNEKLFF
- once TRBJ2-1 TRBV23-1 TGCGCCAGCAGATCCACAGGGCCTGTCAATGAGCAGTTCTTC CASRSTGPVNEQFF
TRBD2 - TRBJ2-1 TRBV15 TGTGCCACCAGCAGAGATCATAGCGGGGCAACGGGGAATGAGCAGTTCTTC CATSRDHSGATGNEQFF
TRBD1 - TRBJ1-1 TRBV5-1 TGCGCCAGCAGCTTGAGAACAGGGGGATTTAACACTGAAGCTTTCTTT CASSLRTGGFNTEAFF
- - TRBJ2-2 TRBV2 TGTGCCAGCAGTTCCCCCCCCGGGGAGCTGTTTTTT CASSSPPGELFF
- - TRBJ1-2 TRBV6-5 TGTGCCAGCAGCTATTCACCGACAGTCCCCTATGGCTACACCTTC CASSYSPTVPYGYTF
- - TRBJ1-3 TRBV30 TGTGCCCACCTAAGCTCTGGAAACACCATATATTTT CAHLSSGNTIYF
TRBD1 - TRBJ2-7 TRBV28 TGTGCCAGCAGTTTAATCGGGACAGGGTCCTACGAGCAGTACTTC CASSLIGTGSYEQYF
- - TRBJ2-7 TRBV6-1 TGTGCCAGCACTTGGGAAATTTCCTACGAGCAGTACTTC CASTWEISYEQYF
TRBD2 - TRBJ2-3 TRBV6-1 TGTGCCAGCAGTGAGACCAGCGGGGGGCGGGCAGATACGCAGTATTTT CASSETSGGRADTQYF
- - TRBJ1-2 TRBV18 TGTGCCAGCTCGCCGGGACGGAAGAACTATGGCTACACCTTC CASSPGRKNYGYTF
- - TRBJ1-1 TRBV28 TGTGCCAGCAGCTCCCCCGGCGGGGCGAACACTGAAGCTTTCTTT CASSSPGGANTEAFF
- - TRBJ1-4 TRBV28 TGTGCCAGCACCGGGAGGGTGACTAATGAAAAACTGTTTTTT CASTGRVTNEKLFF
- - TRBJ1-1 TRBV28 TGTGCCAGCAGTTTAGCCGGGAGGGGGGAGGCTTTCTTT CASSLAGRGEAFF
TRBD1 - TRBJ1-5 TRBV6-1 TGTGCCAGCGCGGGACAGCCCAATCAGCCCCAGCATTTT CASAGQPNQPQHF
- - TRBJ1-2 TRBV9 TGTGCCAGCAGCGTGGGATCTGGCTACACCTTC CASSVGSGYTF
- - TRBJ1-6 TRBV2 TGTGCCAGCAGTCTCCTTCTACAGGGCCTAACTTCACCCCTCCACTTT CASSLLLQGLTSPLHF
- - TRBJ1-6 TRBV10-3 TGTGCCATCAGTGAGATAGGCCTGAGTGGGGGGGAGATGATGCCCCTCCACTTT CAISEIGLSGGEMMPLHF
- few TRBJ2-2 TRBV6-5 TGTGCCAGCAGTTCAGGGGGGACCGGGGAGCTGTTTTTT CASSSGGTGELFF
- once TRBJ2-7 TRBV7-9 TGTGCCAGCAGCTTAAATAACGAGCAGTACTTC CASSLNNEQYF
TRBD2 - TRBJ2-1 TRBV5-1 TGCGCCAGCAGCTTACTAGCGGGAGGGATCAATGAGCAGTTCTTC CASSLLAGGINEQFF
TRBD1 - TRBJ2-5 TRBV6-5 TGTGCCAGCAGTCGTGGGACAGCACAAGAGACCCAGTACTTC CASSRGTAQETQYF
TRBD1 - TRBJ1-1 TRBV5-4 TGTGCCAGCAGCTTTGGCCCGGGACAGGGAACTGGGGAAGCTTTCTTT CASSFGPGQGTGEAFF
TRBD2 - TRBJ2-3 TRBV7-9 TGTGCCAGCAGCTTTGATCGGGGGGCAGATACGCAGTATTTT CASSFDRGADTQYF
- - TRBJ2-7 TRBV11-2 TGTGCCAGCAGCCTGACTGGGGGACGCCGGCCCGAGCAGTACTTC CASSLTGGRRPEQYF
- - TRBJ1-1 TRBV7-2 TGTGCCAGCAGTATTACGTCTGAAGCTTTCTTT CASSITSEAFF
- - TRBJ2-7 TRBV14 TGTGCCAGCAGCCATGGCCTAGCCCGAGCTTTCGAGCAGTACTTC CASSHGLARAFEQYF
- - TRBJ1-2 TRBV9 TGTGCCAGCAGCTCGCGAGGAAGGGGGAAAGAAGGCTACACCTTC CASSSRGRGKEGYTF
- - TRBJ1-2 TRBV30 TGTGCCTGGAGTGTATTAGAAACAGGGGGCTACACCTTC CAWSVLETGGYTF
- - TRBJ1-2 TRBV4-1 TGCGCCAGCAGCCAAGTGCCCCAAGGGGACTATGGCTACACCTTC CASSQVPQGDYGYTF
- - TRBJ2-3 TRBV20-1 TGCAGTGGGGCTAGAGCAGATACGCAGTATTTT CSGARADTQYF
- - TRBJ1-2 TRBV29-1 TGCAGCGTTGGGCAGGGTCAGTGGGGCTACACCTTC CSVGQGQWGYTF
TRBD2 - TRBJ2-7 TRBV5-1 TGCGCTTCCACCCCCTCAGCGGGAGGGACAACCTACGAGCAGTACTTC CASTPSAGGTTYEQYF
- - TRBJ1-5 TRBV5-1 TGCGCCAGCAGCTTAGGGGGGATAAATCAGCCCCAGCATTTT CASSLGGINQPQHF
- - TRBJ2-5 TRBV10-3 TGTGCCATCAGTCCCTATGAGCAAGAGACCCAGTACTTC CAISPYEQETQYF
- - TRBJ2-3 TRBV6-9 TGTGCCAGCAGGCGGGACAGTAAGACAGATACGCAGTATTTT CASRRDSKTDTQYF
- - TRBJ1-5 TRBV10-2 TGCGCCAGCAGTGATGGGGGGACTCAGCCCCAGCATTTT CASSDGGTQPQHF
- - TRBJ2-7 TRBV29-1 TGCAGCGTTGCGGGGAGCGGACCCTACGAGCAGTACTTC CSVAGSGPYEQYF
- - TRBJ1-1 TRBV30 TGTGCCTGGAGTGTCGTGAACACTGAAGCTTTCTTT CAWSVVNTEAFF
- - TRBJ2-1 TRBV10-3 TGTGCCATCAGCCCCTTGACAGGAAGCTCCTACAATGAGCAGTTCTTC CAISPLTGSSYNEQFF
- - TRBJ1-4 TRBV5-6 TGTGCCAGCAGCTCATGGGCCCTGGGGGAAAAACTGTTTTTT CASSSWALGEKLFF
- - TRBJ2-2 TRBV7-9 TGTGCCAGCAGCCCCCAGACAGGGAACACCGGGGAGCTGTTTTTT CASSPQTGNTGELFF
- - TRBJ1-2 TRBV7-8 TGTGCCAGCAGCCCGAGTGGGGAGTACTATGGCTACACCTTC CASSPSGEYYGYTF
TRBD1 - TRBJ2-2 TRBV2 TGTGCCAGCAGCTATGACAGGGCGAACACCGGGGAGCTGTTTTTT CASSYDRANTGELFF
- once TRBJ1-1 TRBV28 TGTGCCAGCAGCGGGAATGGGGGGAGCACTGAAGCTTTCTTT CASSGNGGSTEAFF
- - TRBJ1-2 TRBV10-3 TGTGCCATCAGTGAAATCACAAGAGGGGAGGCTTATGGCTACACCTTC CAISEITRGEAYGYTF
TRBD2 - TRBJ2-7 TRBV6-5 TGTGCCAGCAGTCCATCGGGGGGTACCTACGAGCAGTACTTC CASSPSGGTYEQYF
- - TRBJ2-1 TRBV5-5 TGTGCCAGCAATCTAGTTCCGGGACACTTCTACAATGAGCAGTTCTTC CASNLVPGHFYNEQFF